This TCR beta chain was documented in a study of OX40 agonist ivuxolimab in advanced cancers. Study summary: Partial responses occurred in Three dose-escalation patients, one with hepatocellular carcinoma and two with cutaneous melanoma.

The CDR3 consists of 19 residues. V dropped 2 bases and J dropped 4; count of bases not matched to a gene: 16. CDR1 is SEHNR and CDR2 is FQNEAQ in the germline V gene (reference sequence). With respect to this clone: Its antigen is unidentified.

This table comes from immunoSEQ multiplex PCR, and its TCRdb copy is limited to in-frame clones, with some not included. The sample contains just over 45,000 clones, about 95% of which appear only once. Overall study findings and caveats: CD4+ T cells averaged fewer expanded clones than CD8+ T cells. Some nonresponders likewise displayed low normalized T-cell clonal expansion.

This receptor was obtained from an adult with an advanced solid tumor such as melanoma, head and neck, liver or kidney cancer. The chain is built from TRBV7-9 and TRBJ1-5, with 8 bases matching TRBD1. Sample: CD4+ or CD8+ T cells sorted from blood, taken in a trial of the OX40 agonist ivuxolimab. The CDR3 DNA follows: TGTGCCAGCAGCTTAAAGGGGGGAGACAGGGGCCCGTTTAATCAGCCCCAGCATTTT. Its translation is CASSLKGGDRGPFNQPQHF.